Given below is one T cell receptor beta chain in context. The antigen is not known. UMIs and a universal primer site were added when TCR cDNA was made by 5'RACE template switching. TCRdb passed the 5' RACE reads through MiXCR, listing each CDR3 protein once. The sample contains more than 250,000 distinct CDR3 sequences, around 7% of which appear only once. The sample originates from a study of T cells after yellow fever vaccination. The germline V gene has CDR1 MNHNS and CDR2 SASEGT. V trimming: 5 bases; J trimming: 7 bases; junction bases outside the gene matches: 6. The CDR3 is 14 amino acids. Study results and limitations: FACS-sorted repertoires could harbor abundant contaminating bulk-population clonotypes. Of the clonotypes, a small share occurred in both CD4 and CD8 compartments. Reappearing after the booster were most of the clones from primary vaccination (96% CD4, approximately 89% CD8).

The sample here was PBMCs, taken more than 35 days after the first yellow fever vaccination. This receptor was taken from a man younger than 30 who received the YFV17D yellow fever vaccine. The chain employs TRBV6-1 and TRBJ1-3; 9 bases line up with TRBD1. CDR3 sequence reads: CASSRPGQGNTIYF. CDR3 coding DNA: TGTGCCAGCAGTCGCCCTGGACAGGGGAACACCATATATTTT.